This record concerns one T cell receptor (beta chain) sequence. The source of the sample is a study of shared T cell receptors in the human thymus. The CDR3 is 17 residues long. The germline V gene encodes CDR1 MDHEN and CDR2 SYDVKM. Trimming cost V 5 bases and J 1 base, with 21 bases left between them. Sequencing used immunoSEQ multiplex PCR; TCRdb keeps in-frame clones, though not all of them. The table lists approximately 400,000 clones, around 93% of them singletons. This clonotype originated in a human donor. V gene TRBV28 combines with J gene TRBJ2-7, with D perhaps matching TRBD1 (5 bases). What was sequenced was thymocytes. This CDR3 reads CASSLIGHWTDSYEQYF. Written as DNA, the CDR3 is TGTGCCAGCAGTCTCATTGGACACTGGACCGATTCCTACGAGCAGTACTTC. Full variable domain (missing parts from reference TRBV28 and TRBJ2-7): DVKVTQSSRYLVKRTGEKVFLECVQDMDHENMFWYRQDPGLGLRLIYFSYDVKMKEKGDIPEGYSVSREKKERFSLILESASTNQTSMYLCASSLIGHWTDSYEQYFGPGTRLTVT.